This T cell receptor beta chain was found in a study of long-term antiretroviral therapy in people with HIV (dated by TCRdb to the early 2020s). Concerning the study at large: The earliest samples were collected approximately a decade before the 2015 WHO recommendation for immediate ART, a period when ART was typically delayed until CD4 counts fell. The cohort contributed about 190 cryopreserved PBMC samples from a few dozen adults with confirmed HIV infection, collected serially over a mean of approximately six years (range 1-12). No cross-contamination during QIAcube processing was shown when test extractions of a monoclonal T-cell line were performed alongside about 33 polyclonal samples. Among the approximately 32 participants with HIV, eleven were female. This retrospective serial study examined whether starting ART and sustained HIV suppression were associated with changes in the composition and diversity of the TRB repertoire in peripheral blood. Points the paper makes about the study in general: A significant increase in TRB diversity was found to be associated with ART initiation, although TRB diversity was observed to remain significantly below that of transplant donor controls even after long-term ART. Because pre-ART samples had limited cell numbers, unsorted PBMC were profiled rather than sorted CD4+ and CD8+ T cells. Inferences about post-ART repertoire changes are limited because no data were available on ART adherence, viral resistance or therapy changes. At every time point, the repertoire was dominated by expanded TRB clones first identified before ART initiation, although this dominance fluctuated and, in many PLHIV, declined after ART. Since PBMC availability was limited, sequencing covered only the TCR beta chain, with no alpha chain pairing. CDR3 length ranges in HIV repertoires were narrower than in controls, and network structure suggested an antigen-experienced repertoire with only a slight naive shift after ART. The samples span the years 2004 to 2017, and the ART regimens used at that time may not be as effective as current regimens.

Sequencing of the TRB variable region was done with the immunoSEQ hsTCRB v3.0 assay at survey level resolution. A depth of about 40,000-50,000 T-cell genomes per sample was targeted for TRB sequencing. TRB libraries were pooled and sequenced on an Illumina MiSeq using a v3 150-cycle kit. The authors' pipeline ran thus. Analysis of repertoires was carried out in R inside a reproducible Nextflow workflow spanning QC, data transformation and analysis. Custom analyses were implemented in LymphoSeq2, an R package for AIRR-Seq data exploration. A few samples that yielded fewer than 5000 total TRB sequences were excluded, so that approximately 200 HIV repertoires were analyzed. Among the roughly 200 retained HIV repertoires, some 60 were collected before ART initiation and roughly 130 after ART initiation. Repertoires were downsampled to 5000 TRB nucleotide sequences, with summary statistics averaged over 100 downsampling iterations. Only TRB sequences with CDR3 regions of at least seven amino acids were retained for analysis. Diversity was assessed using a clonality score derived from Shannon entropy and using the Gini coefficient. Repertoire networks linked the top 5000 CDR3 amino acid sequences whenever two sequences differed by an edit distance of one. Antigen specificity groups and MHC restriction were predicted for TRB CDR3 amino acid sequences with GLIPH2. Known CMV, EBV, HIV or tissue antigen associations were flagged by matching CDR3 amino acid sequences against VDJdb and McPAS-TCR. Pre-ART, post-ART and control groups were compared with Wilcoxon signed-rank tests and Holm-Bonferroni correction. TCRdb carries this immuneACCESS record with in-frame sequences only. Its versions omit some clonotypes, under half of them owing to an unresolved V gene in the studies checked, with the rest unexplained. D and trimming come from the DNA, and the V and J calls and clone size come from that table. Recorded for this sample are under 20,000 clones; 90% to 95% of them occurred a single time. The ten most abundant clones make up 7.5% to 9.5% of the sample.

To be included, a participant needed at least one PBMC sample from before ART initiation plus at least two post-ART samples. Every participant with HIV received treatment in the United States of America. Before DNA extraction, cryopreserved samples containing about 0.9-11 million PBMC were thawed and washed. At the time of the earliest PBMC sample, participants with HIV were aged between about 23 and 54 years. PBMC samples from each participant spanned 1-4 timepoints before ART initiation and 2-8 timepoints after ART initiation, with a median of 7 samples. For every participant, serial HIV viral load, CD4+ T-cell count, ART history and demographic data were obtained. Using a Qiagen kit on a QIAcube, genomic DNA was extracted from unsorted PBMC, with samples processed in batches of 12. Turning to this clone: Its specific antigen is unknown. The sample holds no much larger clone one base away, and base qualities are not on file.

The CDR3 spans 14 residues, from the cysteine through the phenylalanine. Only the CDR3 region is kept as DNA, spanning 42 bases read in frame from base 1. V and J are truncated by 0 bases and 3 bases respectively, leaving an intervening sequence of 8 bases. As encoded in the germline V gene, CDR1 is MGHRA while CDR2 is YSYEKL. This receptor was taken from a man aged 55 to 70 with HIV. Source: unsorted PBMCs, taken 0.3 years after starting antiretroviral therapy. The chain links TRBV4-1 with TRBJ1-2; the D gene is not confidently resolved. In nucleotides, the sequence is TGCGCCAGCAGCCAAGATCGGGTTTACTATGGCTACACCTTC. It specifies CASSQDRVYYGYTF.